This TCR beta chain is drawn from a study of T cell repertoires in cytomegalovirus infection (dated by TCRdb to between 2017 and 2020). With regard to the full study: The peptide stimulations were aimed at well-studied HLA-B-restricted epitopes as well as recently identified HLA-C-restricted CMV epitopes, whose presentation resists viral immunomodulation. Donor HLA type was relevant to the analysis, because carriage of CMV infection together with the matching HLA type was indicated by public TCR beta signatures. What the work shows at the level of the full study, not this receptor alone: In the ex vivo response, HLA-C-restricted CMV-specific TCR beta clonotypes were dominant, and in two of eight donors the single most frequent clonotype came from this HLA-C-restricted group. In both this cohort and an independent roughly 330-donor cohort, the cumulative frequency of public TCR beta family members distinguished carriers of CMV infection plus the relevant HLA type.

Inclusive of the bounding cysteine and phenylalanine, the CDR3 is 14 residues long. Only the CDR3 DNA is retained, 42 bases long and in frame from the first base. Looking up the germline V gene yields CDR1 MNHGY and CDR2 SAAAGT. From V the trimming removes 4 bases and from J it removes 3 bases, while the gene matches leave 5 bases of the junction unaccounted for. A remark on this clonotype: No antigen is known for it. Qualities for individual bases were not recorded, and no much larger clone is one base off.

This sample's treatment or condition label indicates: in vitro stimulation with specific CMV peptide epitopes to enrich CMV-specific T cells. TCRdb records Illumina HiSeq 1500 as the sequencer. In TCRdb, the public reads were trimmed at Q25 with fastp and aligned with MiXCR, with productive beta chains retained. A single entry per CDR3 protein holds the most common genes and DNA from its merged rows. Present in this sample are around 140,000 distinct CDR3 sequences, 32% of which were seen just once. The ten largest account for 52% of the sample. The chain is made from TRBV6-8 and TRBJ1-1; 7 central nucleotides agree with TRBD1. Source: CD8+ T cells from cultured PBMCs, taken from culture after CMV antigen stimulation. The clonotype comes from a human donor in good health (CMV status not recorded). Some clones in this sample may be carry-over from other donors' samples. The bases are TGTGCCAGCAGTTTCCTCAGGGGGGACACTGAAGCTTTCTTT. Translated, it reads CASSFLRGDTEAFF.